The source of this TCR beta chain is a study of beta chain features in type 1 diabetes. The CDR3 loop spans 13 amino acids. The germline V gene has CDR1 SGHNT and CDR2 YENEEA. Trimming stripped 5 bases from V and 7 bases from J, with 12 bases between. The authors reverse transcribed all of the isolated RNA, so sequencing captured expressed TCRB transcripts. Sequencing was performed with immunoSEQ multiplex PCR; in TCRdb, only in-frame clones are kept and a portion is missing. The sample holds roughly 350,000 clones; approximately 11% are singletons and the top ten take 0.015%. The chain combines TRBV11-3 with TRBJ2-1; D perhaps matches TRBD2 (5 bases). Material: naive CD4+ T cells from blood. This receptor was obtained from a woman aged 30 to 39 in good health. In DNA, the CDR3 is TGTGCCAGCAGCCTTCCTAGCAGGAATGAGCAGTTCTTC. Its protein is CASSLPSRNEQFF.